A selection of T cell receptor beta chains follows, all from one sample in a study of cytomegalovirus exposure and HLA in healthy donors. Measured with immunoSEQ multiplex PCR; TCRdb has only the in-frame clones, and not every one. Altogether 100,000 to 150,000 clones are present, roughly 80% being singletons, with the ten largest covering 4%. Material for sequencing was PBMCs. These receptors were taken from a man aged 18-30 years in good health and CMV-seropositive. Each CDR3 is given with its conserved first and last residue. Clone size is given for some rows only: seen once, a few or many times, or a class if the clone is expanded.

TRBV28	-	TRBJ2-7	CASSSGEAPQYF
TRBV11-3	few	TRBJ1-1	CASSLRMNTEAFF
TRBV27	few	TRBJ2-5	CASSLRDRGETQYF
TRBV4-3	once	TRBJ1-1	CASSQDVQGTYTEAFF
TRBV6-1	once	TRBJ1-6	CASRTTGDDSPLHF
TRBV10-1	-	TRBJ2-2	CASRQTETGELFF
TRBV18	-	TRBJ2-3	CASSPETSGLDTQYF
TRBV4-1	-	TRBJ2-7	CASSQEAGGSYEQYF
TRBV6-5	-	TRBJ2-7	CASSYGAGEPYEQYF
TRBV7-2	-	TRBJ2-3	CASSPNGLADTDTQYF
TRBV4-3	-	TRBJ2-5	CASSQEVPSGAYQETQYF
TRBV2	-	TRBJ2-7	CASKGRDMDYEQYF
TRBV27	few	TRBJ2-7	CASSLRGGISYEQYF
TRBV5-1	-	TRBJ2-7	CASSLDWASNEQYF
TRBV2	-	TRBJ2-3	CASSDRRGTDTQYF
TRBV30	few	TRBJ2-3	CAWNRVVFAGGPYTQYF
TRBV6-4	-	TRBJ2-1	CASSEGRHYNEQFF
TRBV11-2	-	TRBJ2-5	CASSPTRGFAPQYF
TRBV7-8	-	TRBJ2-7	CASSTGQIDYEQYF
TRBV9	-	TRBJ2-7	CASSTSGGSYEQYF
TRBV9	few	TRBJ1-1	CASSVATGNTEAFF
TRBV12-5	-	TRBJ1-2	CASTPAEGRRYF
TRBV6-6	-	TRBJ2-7	CASSWDRGSYEQYF
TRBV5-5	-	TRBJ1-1	CATQQGLNTEAFF
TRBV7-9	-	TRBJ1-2	CASSRGAGNDYGYTF
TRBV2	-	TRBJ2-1	CASSVETYYNEQFF
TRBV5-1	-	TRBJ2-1	CASSSTPSGGGNEQFF
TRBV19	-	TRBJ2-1	CATHPGQNYNEQFF
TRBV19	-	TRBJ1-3	CASSLTASSGNTIYF
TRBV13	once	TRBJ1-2	CASSLGHPRGLSGYTF
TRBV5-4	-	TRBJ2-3	CASRPGASDNTDTQYF
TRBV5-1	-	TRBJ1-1	CASSLAYHAGQGSISEAFF
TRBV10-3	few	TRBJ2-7	CAISEQATEQYF
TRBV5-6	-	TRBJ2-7	CASSPGRSYEQYF
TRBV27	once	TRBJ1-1	CASSSLGRGNTEAFF
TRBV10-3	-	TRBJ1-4	CAISESTHLNEKLFF
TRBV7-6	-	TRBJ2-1	CASSQGRAGSSYNEQFF
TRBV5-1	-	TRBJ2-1	CASNLAAGVGNEQFF
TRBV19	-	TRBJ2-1	CASSPHRTSGAYNEQFF
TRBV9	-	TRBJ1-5	CASSPHPEEPQHF
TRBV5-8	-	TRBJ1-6	CASSLAQNNSPLHF
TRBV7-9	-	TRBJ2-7	CASSPRGSTYEQYF
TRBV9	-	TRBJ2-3	CAPRAETGVTSTDTQYF
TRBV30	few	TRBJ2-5	CAWSVGARETQYF
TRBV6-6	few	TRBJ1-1	CASSQYQGNTEAFF
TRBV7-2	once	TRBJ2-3	CASSISGTPYTDTQYF
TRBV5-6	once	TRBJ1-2	CASSLGGGGYTF
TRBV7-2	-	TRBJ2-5	CASSPSTGALETQYF
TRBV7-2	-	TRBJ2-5	CASSLGGGAQETQYF
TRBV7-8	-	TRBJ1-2	CASSFDRAGGYTF
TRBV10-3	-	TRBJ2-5	CAISESHLGQQETQYF
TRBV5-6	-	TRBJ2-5	CASSSRETSVRETQYF